The rows below give T cell receptor beta chains drawn from one sample of a study of blood T cell repertoires in COVID-19. Method: immunoSEQ multiplex PCR; TCRdb's copy keeps in-frame clones and lacks some. The sample lists a few hundred thousand clones; roughly 90% were seen once. The specimen sequenced was PBMCs or T cells enriched from blood (not recorded which). All receptors derive from a woman in her thirties who had been exposed to COVID-19. The CDR3 runs from the conserved cysteine through the conserved F or W. A D gene is named only where the DNA matches it firmly. Expanded clones are given a class, and other clones once, few, many or no size at all.

d_gene	j_gene	abundance	v_gene	CDR3nt	CDR3aa
TRBD1	TRBJ1-3	.	TRBV27	TGTGCCAGCAGTTTACCCATTGTTCAGGGGGCGAGAAACACCATATATTTT	CASSLPIVQGARNTIYF
.	TRBJ2-7	.	TRBV4-1	TGCGCCAGCAGCCAAGAATCCGCAGGGGCCAACTACGAGCAGTACTTC	CASSQESAGANYEQYF
.	TRBJ2-1	.	TRBV29-1	TGCAGCGTTCAAAAGATCGGGGGTAGTGAGCAGTTCTTC	CSVQKIGGSEQFF
TRBD1	TRBJ2-7	.	TRBV7-9	TGTGCCAGCAGCTCCACCGGGACAGGGGACTACGAGCAGTACTTC	CASSSTGTGDYEQYF
TRBD1	TRBJ1-2	once	TRBV19	TGTGCCAGTAGTATTATTGGGACAGATACTCCCCTCTATGGCTACACCTTC	CASSIIGTDTPLYGYTF
TRBD2	TRBJ2-4	.	TRBV5-1	TGCGCCAGCAGCTTGGCCGGGACTAATGATCAGTACTTC	CASSLAGTNDQYF
.	TRBJ2-7	.	TRBV27	TGTGCCAGCAGTTTGGCGACAGGTCTCGAGCAGTACTTC	CASSLATGLEQYF
.	TRBJ1-1	few	TRBV27	TGTGCCAGCAGTTTAACAGGGAAAGGCACTGAAGCTTTCTTT	CASSLTGKGTEAFF
.	TRBJ1-2	.	TRBV19	TGTGCCAGTGGCAGTTCGGGCAGGGGTGGCTACACCTTC	CASGSSGRGGYTF
TRBD1	TRBJ1-5	.	TRBV2	TGTGCCAGCGGAGACAGGGTTAGCAATCAGCCCCAGCATTTT	CASGDRVSNQPQHF
.	TRBJ2-2	.	TRBV6-5	TGTGCCAGCAGTTACCTAGGACTAACCGGGGAGCTGTTTTTT	CASSYLGLTGELFF
.	TRBJ1-1	.	TRBV3-1/TRBV3-2	TGTGCCAGCAGCCATCGGCAGCGGGCGTCGAACACTGAAGCTTTCTTT	CASSHRQRASNTEAFF
TRBD1	TRBJ2-1	.	TRBV25-1	TGTGCCAGCAGTGGCCGACAGGGCGCTTCCTTATACAATGAGCAGTTCTTC	CASSGRQGASLYNEQFF
TRBD2	TRBJ2-3	.	TRBV24-1	TGTGCCACCAGTGAGACTAGCGGGGGGGCCCTCACAGATACGCAGTATTTT	CATSETSGGALTDTQYF
TRBD1	TRBJ1-4	.	TRBV11-3	TGTGCCAGCAGCGCCAGACAGGGGGTTAATGAAAAACTGTTTTTT	CASSARQGVNEKLFF
.	TRBJ2-2	.	TRBV19	TGTGCCACCCGCCCGGGGAACACCGGGGAGCTGTTTTTT	CATRPGNTGELFF
.	TRBJ1-1	.	TRBV27	TGTGCCAGCAGTACCCTCAGGGGCGCGAACACTGAAGCTTTCTTT	CASSTLRGANTEAFF
TRBD2	TRBJ2-3	.	TRBV12-3/TRBV12-4	TGTGCCAGCCCCCCTACATTGAGGCTAGCGGGGTATTTT	CASPPTLRLAGYF
TRBD2	TRBJ2-1	.	TRBV4-1	TGCGCCAGCAGCCAAGATCCCACTAGCGGGGGTTCTTACAATGAGCAGTTCTTC	CASSQDPTSGGSYNEQFF
.	TRBJ1-1	.	TRBV27	TGTGCCAGCAGTTTTTCGGTTTCCGGGGTGTCTGAAGCTTTCTTT	CASSFSVSGVSEAFF
TRBD1	TRBJ2-1	.	TRBV6-4	TGTGCCAGCAGTTTTACAGGGGGTGGATACAATGAGCAGTTCTTC	CASSFTGGGYNEQFF
TRBD1	TRBJ2-7	.	TRBV20-1	TGCAGTGCTTACAGGGGGGTCGAGCAGTACTTC	CSAYRGVEQYF